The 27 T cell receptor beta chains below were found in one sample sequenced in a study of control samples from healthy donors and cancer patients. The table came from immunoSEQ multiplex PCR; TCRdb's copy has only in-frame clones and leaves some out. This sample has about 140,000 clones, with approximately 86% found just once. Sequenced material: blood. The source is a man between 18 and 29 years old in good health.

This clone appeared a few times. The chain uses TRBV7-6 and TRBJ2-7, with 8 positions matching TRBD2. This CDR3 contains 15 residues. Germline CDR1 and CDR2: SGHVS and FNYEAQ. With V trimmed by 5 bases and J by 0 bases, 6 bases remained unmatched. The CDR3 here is CASSKAGGLSYEQYF. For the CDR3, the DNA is TGTGCCAGCAGCAAGGCGGGGGGCCTCTCCTACGAGCAGTACTTC.

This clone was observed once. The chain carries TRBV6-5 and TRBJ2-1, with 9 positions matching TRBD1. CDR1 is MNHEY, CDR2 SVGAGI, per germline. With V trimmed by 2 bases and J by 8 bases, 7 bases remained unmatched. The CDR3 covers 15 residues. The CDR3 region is CASSYGTGLSDEQFF. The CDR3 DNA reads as TGTGCCAGCAGTTACGGGACAGGGCTCTCGGATGAGCAGTTCTTC.

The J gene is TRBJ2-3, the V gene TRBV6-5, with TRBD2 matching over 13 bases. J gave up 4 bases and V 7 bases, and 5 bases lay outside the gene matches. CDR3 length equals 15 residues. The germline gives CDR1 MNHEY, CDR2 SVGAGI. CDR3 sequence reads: CASTGLAGEADTQYF. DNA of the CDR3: TGTGCCAGCACCGGACTAGCGGGGGAGGCAGATACGCAGTATTTT.

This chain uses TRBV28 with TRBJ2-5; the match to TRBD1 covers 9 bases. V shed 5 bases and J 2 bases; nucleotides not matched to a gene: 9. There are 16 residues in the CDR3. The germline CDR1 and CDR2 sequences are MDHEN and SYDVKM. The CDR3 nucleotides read TGTGCCAGCAGTGCCCTTGACAGGGGGGGACAAGAGACCCAGTACTTC. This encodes CASSALDRGGQETQYF.

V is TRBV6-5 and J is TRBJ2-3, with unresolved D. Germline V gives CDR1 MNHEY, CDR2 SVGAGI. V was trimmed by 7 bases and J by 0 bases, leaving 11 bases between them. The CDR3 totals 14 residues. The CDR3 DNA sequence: TGTGCCAGCAAAAAGCAGTTTAGCACAGATACGCAGTATTTT. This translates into CASKKQFSTDTQYF.

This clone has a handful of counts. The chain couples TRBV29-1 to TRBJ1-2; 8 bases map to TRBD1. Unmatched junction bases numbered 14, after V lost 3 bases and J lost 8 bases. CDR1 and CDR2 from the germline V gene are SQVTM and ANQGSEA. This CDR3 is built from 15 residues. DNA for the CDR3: TGCAGCGTTGAGTCTCGGGCCAGGGGGCCCGGGGGCTACACCTTC. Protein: CSVESRARGPGGYTF.

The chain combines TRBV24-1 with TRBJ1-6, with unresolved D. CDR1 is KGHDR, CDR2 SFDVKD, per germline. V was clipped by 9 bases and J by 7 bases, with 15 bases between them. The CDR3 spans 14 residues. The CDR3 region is CATSEGGGNSPLHF. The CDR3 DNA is TGTGCCACCTCGGAAGGCGGTGGGAATTCACCCCTCCACTTT.

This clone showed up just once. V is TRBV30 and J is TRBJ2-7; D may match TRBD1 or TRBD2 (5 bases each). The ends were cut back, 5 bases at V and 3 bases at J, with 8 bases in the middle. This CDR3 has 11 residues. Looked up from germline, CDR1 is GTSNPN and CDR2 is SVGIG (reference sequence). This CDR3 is CAWGTGYEQYF. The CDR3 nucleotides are TGTGCCTGGGGGACGGGCTACGAGCAGTACTTC.

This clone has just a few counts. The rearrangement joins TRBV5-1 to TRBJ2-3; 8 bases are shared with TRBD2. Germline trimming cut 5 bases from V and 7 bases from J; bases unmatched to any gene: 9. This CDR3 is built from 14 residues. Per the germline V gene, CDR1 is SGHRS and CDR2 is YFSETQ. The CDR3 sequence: CASRPDSGGNTQYF. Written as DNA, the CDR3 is TGCGCCAGCAGGCCCGACAGCGGGGGAAATACGCAGTATTTT.

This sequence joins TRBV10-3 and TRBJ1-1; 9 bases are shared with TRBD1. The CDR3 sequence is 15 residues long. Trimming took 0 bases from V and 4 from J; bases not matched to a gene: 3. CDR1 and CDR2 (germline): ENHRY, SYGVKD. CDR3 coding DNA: TGTGCCATCAGTGAGTCCCGACAGGGGGTCACTGAAGCTTTCTTT. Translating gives CAISESRQGVTEAFF.

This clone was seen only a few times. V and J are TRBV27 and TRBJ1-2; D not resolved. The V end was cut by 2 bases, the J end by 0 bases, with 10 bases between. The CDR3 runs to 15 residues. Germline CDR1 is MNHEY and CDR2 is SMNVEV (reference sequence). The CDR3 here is CASSLQAGANYGYTF. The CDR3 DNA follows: TGTGCCAGCAGTTTACAAGCAGGAGCTAACTATGGCTACACCTTC.

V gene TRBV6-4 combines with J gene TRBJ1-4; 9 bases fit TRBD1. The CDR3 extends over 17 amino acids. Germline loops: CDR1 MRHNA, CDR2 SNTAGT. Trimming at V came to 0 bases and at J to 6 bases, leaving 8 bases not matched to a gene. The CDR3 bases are TGTGCCAGCAGTGACTCGGGACAGGGAGGTGGTGATGAAAAACTGTTTTTT. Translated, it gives CASSDSGQGGGDEKLFF.

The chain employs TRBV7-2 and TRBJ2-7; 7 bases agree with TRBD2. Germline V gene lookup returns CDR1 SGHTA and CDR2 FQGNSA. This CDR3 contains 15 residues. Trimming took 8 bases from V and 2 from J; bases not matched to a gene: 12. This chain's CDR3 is CASRALGLEPYEQYF. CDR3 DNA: TGTGCCAGCCGAGCTTTAGGACTAGAACCCTACGAGCAGTACTTC.

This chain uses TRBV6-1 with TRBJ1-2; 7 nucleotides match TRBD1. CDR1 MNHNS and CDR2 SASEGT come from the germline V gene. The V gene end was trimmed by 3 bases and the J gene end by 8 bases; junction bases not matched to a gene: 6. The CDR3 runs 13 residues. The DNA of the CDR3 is TGTGCCAGCAGTGACCGGGACAGCGACGGCTACACCTTC. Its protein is CASSDRDSDGYTF.

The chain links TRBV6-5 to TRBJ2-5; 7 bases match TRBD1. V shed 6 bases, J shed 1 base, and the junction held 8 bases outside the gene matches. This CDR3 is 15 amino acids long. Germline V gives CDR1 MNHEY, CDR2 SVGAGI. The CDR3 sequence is CASSRYGQAQETQYF. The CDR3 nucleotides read TGTGCCAGCAGCCGCTATGGACAGGCCCAAGAGACCCAGTACTTC.

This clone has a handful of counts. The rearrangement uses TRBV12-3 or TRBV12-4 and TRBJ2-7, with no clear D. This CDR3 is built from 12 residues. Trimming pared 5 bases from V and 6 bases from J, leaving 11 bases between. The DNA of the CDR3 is TGTGCCAGCAGTCTCGTTGGTTTCGAGCAGTACTTC. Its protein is CASSLVGFEQYF.

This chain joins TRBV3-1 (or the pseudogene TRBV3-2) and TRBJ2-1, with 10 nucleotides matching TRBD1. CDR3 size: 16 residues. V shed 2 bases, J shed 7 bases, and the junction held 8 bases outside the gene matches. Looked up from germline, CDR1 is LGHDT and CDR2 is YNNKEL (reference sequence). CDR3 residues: CASSQFRDRGLNEQFF. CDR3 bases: TGTGCCAGCAGCCAATTTCGGGACAGGGGTTTGAATGAGCAGTTCTTC.

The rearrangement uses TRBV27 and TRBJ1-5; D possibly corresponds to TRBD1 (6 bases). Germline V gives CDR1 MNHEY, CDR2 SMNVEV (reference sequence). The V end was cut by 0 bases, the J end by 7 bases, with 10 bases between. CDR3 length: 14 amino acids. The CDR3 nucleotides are TGTGCCAGCAGTTTATCAGGGGGGCCCCAGCCCCAGCATTTT. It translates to CASSLSGGPQPQHF.

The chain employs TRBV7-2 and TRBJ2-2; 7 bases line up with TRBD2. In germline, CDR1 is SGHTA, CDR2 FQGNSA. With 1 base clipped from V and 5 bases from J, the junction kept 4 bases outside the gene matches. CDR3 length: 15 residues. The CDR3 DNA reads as TGTGCCAGCAGCTTAGTCGGGGGGAGTACCGGGGAGCTGTTTTTT. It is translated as CASSLVGGSTGELFF. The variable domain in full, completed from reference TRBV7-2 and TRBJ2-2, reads GAGVSQSPSNKVTEKGKDVELRCDPISGHTALYWYRQSLGQGLEFLIYFQGNSAPDKSGLPSDRFSAERTGGSVSTLTIQRTQQEDSAVYLCASSLVGGSTGELFFGEGSRLTVL.

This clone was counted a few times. The chain's CDR3 is CATSRGNRVGKLFF. Here the CDR3 DNA reads TGTGCCACCAGCAGGGGGAACAGGGTAGGAAAACTGTTTTTT. V is TRBV15 and J is TRBJ1-4, with a tentative D call TRBD1 (6 bases). Germline V gene lookup returns CDR1 LNHNV and CDR2 YYDKDF (reference sequence). Trimming removed 3 bases at V and 10 bases at J, with 15 bases between. This CDR3 is built from 14 residues.

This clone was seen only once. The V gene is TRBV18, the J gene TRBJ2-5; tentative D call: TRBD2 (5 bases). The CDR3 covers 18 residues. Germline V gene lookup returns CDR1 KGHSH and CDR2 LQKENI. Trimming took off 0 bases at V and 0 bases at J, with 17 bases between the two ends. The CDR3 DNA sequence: TGTGCCAGCTCACCACCGCGGTTAAAAGCGGCTTACCAAGAGACCCAGTACTTC. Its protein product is CASSPPRLKAAYQETQYF.

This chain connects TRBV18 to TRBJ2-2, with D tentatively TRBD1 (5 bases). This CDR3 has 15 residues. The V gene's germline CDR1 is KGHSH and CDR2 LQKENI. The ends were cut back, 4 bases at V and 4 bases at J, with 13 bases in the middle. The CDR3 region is CASSLTGPGTGELFF. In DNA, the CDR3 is TGTGCCAGCTCACTTACAGGACCGGGCACCGGGGAGCTGTTTTTT.

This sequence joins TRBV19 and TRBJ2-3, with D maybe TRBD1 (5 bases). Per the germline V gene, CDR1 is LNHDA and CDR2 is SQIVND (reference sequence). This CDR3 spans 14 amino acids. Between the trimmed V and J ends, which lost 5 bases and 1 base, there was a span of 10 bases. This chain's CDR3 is CASSSRVGTDTQYF. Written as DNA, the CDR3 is TGTGCCAGTAGTTCCAGGGTTGGCACAGATACGCAGTATTTT.

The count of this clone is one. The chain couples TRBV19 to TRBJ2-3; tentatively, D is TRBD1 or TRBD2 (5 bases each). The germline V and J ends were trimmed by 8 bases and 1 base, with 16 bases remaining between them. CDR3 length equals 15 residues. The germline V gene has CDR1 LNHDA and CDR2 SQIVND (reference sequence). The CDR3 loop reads CASRGRDGGTDTQYF. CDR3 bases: TGTGCCAGTCGGGGCCGGGACGGCGGCACAGATACGCAGTATTTT.

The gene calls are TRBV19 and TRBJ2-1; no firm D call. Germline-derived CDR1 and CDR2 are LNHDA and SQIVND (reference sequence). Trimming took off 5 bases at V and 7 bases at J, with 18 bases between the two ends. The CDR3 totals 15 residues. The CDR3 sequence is CASSPLTYQRNEQFF. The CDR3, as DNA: TGTGCCAGTAGTCCCCTGACCTATCAGCGAAATGAGCAGTTCTTC.

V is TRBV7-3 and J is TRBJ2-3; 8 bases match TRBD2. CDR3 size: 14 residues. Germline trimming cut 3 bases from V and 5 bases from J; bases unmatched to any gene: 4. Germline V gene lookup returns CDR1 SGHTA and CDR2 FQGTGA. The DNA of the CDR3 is TGTGCCAGCAGCTTTGGCGGGGGGCAAGATACGCAGTATTTT. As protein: CASSFGGGQDTQYF.

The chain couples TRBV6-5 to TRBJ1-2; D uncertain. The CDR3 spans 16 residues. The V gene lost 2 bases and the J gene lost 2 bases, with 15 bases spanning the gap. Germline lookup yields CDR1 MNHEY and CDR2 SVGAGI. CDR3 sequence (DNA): TGTGCCAGCAGTTACGTGTTGGGCGTGGGGAACTATGGCTACACCTTC. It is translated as CASSYVLGVGNYGYTF.